Many counts were recorded for the clone carrying this TCR beta chain. What it binds is unknown. This sample stems from a study of T cell clonality in common variable immunodeficiency. Findings and caveats of the study: Fewer TCRbeta clones were shared among CVID subjects than controls. Patient heterogeneity in the CVID cohort limited correlations between repertoire features and clinical complications. Fewer deletions and N-nucleotide insertions were reportedly seen in common variable immunodeficiency TCR beta sequences.

Caucasian heritage predominated among both patients and controls. The method was immunoSEQ multiplex PCR; TCRdb's version includes in-frame clones alone and lacks a portion of them. Recorded here are roughly 25,000 clones, none singletons. Sequencing was performed on peripheral blood mononuclear cells. The source is a human donor with common variable immunodeficiency.

The part of the CDR3 DNA that was read is TGTGCCAGTTTTGAGGGACTCCTCTCCTACGAG. Translated: CASFEGLLSYE. The CDR3 in its entirety is CASFEGLLSYEQYF. The chain is built from TRBV2 and TRBJ2-7; possibly TRBD2 for D (6 bases). From the germline J gene comes the end of the CDR3, since the read stops 3 residues before it. Trimming stripped 9 bases from V and 0 bases from J, with 15 bases between. CDR3 length equals 14 residues. Germline CDR1 reads SNHLY; CDR2 reads FYNNEI.